This T cell receptor (beta chain) emerged from a study of cytomegalovirus exposure and HLA in healthy donors. Findings and caveats of the study: Reported findings show TCR beta sequences accurately forecast HLA-A and HLA-B alleles in most subjects.

To note about this clone: Its cognate antigen is unknown.

The PCR had 60 Vbeta and 13 Jbeta primers. Assay used: immunoSEQ multiplex PCR; TCRdb lists only in-frame clones, some missing. The sample holds more than 110,000 clones, roughly 83% seen once. From germline, CDR1 is SGHNT and CDR2 YYREEE (reference sequence). The CDR3 runs to 14 residues. V lost 2 bases, J lost 7 bases, and 16 bases lay in between. Donors had nominal health at sampling but likely had unrecorded immune exposures. This chain links TRBV5-4 with TRBJ2-7, with D tentatively TRBD2 (6 bases). The receptor was derived from a middle-aged man in good health and CMV-seropositive. Sequenced: PBMCs. This CDR3 reads CASSFGDSYTEQYF. DNA of the CDR3: TGTGCCAGCAGCTTCGGGGACTCCTATACGGAGCAGTACTTC.